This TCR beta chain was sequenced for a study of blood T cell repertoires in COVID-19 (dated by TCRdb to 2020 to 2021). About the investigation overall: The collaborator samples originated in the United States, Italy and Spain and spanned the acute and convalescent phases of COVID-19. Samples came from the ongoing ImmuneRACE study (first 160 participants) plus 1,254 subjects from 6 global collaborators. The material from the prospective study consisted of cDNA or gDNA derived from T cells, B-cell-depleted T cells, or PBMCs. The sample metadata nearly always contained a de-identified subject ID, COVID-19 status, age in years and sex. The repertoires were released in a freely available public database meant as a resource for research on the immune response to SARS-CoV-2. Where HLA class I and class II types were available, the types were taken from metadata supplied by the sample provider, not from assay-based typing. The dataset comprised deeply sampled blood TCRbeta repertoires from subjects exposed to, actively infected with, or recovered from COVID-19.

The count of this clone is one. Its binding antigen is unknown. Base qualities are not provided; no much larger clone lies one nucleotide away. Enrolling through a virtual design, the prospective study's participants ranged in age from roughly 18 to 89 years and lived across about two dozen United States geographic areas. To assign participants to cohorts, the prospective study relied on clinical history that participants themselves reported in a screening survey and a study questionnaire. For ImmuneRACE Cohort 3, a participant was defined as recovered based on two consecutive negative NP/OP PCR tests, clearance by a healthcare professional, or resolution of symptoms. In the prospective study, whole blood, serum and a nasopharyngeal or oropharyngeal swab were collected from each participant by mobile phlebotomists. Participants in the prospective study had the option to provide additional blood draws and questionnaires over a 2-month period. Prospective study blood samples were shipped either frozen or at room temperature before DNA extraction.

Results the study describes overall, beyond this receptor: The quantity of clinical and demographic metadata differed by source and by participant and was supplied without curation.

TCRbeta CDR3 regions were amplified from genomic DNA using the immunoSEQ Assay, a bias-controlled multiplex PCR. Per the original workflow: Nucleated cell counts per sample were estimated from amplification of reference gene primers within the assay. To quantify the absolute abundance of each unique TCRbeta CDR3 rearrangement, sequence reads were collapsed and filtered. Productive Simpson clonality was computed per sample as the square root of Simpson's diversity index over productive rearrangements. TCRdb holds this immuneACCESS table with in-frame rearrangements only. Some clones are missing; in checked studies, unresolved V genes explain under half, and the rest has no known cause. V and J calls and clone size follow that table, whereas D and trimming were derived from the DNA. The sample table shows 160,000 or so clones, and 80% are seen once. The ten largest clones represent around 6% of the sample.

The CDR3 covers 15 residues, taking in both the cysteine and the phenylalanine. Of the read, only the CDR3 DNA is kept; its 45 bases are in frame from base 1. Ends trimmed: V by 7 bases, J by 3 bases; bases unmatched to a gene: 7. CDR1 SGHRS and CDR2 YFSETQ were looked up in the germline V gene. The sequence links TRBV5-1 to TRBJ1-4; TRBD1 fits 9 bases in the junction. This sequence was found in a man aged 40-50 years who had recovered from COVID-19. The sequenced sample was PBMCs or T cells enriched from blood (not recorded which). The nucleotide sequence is TGCGCCAGCGGGACAGGGAGCGCAGCTAATGAAAAACTGTTTTTT. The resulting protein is CASGTGSAANEKLFF.